In this sample, the clone carrying this T cell receptor beta chain turned up many times. The antigen is undetermined. The CDR3 has 13 amino acids. CDR1 MGHDK and CDR2 SYGVNS come from the germline V gene. Between the trimmed V and J ends, which lost 6 bases and 4 bases, there was a span of 13 bases. Preparation of the TCRbeta library was carried out with unique molecular identifiers. MiXCR was run by TCRdb on the PCR reads, yielding one entry per CDR3 protein. The profile covers about 300,000 distinct CDR3 sequences, with over 9.5% appearing a single time and 7.5% taken by the ten largest. These data belong to a study of T-cell reconstitution after alpha-beta-depleted transplantation in children. The study, taken as a whole, reports: One year post-transplant, T-cell counts and diversity were largely derived from T cells produced anew.

This TCR came from a boy under two years old with acute myeloid leukemia, due to receive a stem cell transplant. Sequenced material: PBMCs, taken before TCRalphabeta/CD19-depleted stem cell transplant. The chain joins TRBV25-1 to TRBJ2-7; D possibly matches TRBD1 or TRBD2 (5 bases each). CDR3 nucleotide sequence: TGTGCCAGCAGATTCAGGGAGAGGTACGAGCAGTACTTC. This translates into CASRFRERYEQYF.